Listed here is a single T cell receptor (beta chain). Its antigen remains unidentified. No base qualities exist here, and no much larger clone lies one base off it. Including cysteine and phenylalanine, the CDR3 has 14 amino acids. The DNA shown is the 42-base CDR3, in frame from base 1. The germline V gene specifies SGDLS as CDR1 and YYNGEE as CDR2. At the junction V is shortened by 3 bases and J by 6 bases, with 12 bases in between. These data come from a study of T cell responses to AZD1222 COVID-19 vaccine (dated by TCRdb to 2020 to 2023). Regarding the research as a whole: A total of just over 230 trial participants underwent TCR sequencing, of whom 207 received two doses of AZD1222 and about 26 received two doses of the MenACWY control vaccine. Trial participants were enrolled by age into subgroups of 18-55, 56-69 and 70-plus years, and around 140, 26 and 57 TCR-sequenced participants, respectively, were included in these subgroups.

The research as a whole found: Because no day 14 peak-response samples were available, repertoires were characterized only after the peak T cell response. The vaccine-associated CD4 TCRs covered the entire spike protein, and the dominant responses fell in regions 160-218 and 743-854. After two AZD1222 doses, both the breadth and the depth of spike-specific TCRs were significantly higher than at day 0 and than in MenACWY recipients. Conclusions about previously exposed vaccinees are limited, since just 5 or 6 AZD1222 recipients were seropositive for SARS-CoV-2 at baseline. The 56-69-year group was small, and its depth increase did not reach significance, likely because of low power. Participants were mostly white British and included more females than males, and it was suggested by the authors that clonal diversity may have been underestimated. Nearly half of unique spike-specific TCRs reportedly recognized epitopes outside regions mutated in the B.1.351 and B.1.1.7 variants.

The CDR3 regions of human TCRbeta chains were analyzed by immunosequencing. Concerning the study's data processing: Repertoire TCRs were checked for matches against a reference library of SARS-CoV-2-specific TCRs that had been generated using the MIRA antigen-specificity platform. Breadth was defined as the fraction of unique TCRs that were SARS-CoV-2-associated. Depth was defined as the fraction of total T cells that were SARS-CoV-2-associated. Using the MIRA data, each spike-specific TCR was mapped to the spike region that the TCR reacts to and placed in a CD4 or CD8 class. Log10-transformed breadth and depth values were compared by one-way ANOVA with Sidak's multiple comparisons tests. TCRdb re-hosts the immuneACCESS table, in-frame sequences only. Its copies lack some clones; in the studies checked, an unresolved V gene accounts for under half of them, and the cause for the rest is not known. The V and J calls and clone size are taken from that table; D and trimming were inferred from the DNA. The sample contains approximately 190,000 clones, 80% to 90% of them found a single time. The ten largest make up around 2.5% of the sample.

The time point label corresponds to: baseline before first vaccination. The treatment or condition tag for this specimen amounts to: meningococcal conjugate vaccine given as trial control. Vaccinee samples came from UK trials COV001 and COV002, including a single-blind randomized controlled phase 2/3 trial of AZD1222 (ChAdOx1 nCoV-19) in healthy adults. Trial participant PBMC samples were collected at day 0 and day 28 after the second dose for TCRbeta chain sequencing. The chain employs TRBV9 and TRBJ2-2; perhaps TRBD2 is the D gene, with 6 bases matching. The clonotype was recovered from an adult in good health. Material: peripheral blood, obtained on day 0 of MenACWY control vaccination. The nucleotides read TGTGCCAGCAGCGCGCCCGGAGGGGCCGGGGAGCTGTTTTTT. This translates into CASSAPGGAGELFF.